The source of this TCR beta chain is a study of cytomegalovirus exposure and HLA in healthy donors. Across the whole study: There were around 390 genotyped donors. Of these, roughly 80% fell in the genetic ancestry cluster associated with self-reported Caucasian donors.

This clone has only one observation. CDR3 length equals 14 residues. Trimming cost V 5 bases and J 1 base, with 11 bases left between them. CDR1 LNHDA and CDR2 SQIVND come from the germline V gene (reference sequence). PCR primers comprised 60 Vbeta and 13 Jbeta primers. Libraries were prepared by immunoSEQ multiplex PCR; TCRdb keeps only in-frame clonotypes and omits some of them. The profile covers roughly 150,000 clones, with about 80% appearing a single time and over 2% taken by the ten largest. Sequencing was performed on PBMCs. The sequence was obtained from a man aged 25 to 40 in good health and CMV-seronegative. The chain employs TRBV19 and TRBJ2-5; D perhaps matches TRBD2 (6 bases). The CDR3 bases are TGTGCCAGTAGTTCTCGGGACTTCCAAGAGACCCAGTACTTC. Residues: CASSSRDFQETQYF.